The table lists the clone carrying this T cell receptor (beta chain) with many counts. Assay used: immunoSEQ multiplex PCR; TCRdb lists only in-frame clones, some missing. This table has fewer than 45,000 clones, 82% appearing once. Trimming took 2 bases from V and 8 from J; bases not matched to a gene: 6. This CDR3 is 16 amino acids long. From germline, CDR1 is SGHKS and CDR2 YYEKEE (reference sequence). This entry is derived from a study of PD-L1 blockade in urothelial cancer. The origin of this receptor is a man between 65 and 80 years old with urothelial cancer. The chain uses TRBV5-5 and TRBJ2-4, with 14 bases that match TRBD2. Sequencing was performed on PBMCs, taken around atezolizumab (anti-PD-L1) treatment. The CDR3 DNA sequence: TGTGCCAGCAGCTTTGGGACTAGCGGGAGAGGCGACATTCAGTACTTC. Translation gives CASSFGTSGRGDIQYF. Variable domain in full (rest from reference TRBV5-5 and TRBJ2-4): DAGVTQSPTHLIKTRGQQVTLRCSPISGHKSVSWYQQVLGQGPQFIFQYYEKEERGRGNFPDRFSARQFPNYSSELNVNALLLGDSALYLCASSFGTSGRGDIQYFGAGTRLSVL.